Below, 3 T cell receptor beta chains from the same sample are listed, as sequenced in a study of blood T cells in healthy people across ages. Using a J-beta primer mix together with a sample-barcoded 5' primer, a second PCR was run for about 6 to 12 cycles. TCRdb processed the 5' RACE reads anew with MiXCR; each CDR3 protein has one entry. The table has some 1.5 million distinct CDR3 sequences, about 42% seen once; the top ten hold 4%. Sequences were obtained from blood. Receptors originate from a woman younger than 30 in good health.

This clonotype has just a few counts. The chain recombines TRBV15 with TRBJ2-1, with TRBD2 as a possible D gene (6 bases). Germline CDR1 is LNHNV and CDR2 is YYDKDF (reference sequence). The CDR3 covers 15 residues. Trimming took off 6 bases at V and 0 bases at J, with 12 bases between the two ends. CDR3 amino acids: CATRLGGSSYNEQFF. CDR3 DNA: TGTGCCACCAGATTAGGAGGGAGCTCCTACAATGAGCAGTTCTTC.

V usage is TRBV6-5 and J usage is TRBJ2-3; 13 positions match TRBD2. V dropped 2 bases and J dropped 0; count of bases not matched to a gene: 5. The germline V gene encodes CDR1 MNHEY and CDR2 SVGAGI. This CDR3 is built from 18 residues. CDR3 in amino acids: CASSYRLAGGYSTDTQYF. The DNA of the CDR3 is TGTGCCAGCAGTTACCGACTAGCGGGGGGCTATAGCACAGATACGCAGTATTTT.

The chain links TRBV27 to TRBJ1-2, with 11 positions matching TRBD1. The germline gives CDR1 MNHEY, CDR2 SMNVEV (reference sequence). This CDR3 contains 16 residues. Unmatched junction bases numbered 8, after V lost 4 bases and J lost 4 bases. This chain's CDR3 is CASSSGTGGSSYGYTF. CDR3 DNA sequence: TGTGCCAGCAGTTCCGGGACAGGGGGTTCGAGCTATGGCTACACCTTC.